This T cell receptor (beta chain) was observed in a study of post-analysis software for immune sequencing data. Across the whole study: Relapsing-remitting, secondary progressive and progressive-relapsing multiple sclerosis courses were included.

The CDR3 extends over 16 amino acids. V dropped 5 bases and J dropped 6 bases, with 17 bases sitting between them. CDR1 and CDR2 from the germline V gene are SNHLY and FYNNEI. Unique molecular identifiers featured in each of the TCR beta cDNA libraries. Researchers reported 400,000 to 550,000 cDNA molecules coming from roughly 1 to 10 million T cells. One entry per CDR3 protein results from TCRdb running MiXCR on the PCR reads. The table records 400,000 to 500,000 distinct CDR3 sequences, about 40% of them present only once. As regards this clonotype: The antigen remains unidentified.

Study results and limitations: Samples from one preparation batch, clustered by F measure, grouped strongly together. When compared against controls, multiple sclerosis patients showed significantly lower normalized Chao1 diversity. There were five or six TRBV segments more frequent in patients than controls, and TRBV5-6, TRBV5-1 and TRBV20-1 were among them.

V usage is TRBV2 and J usage is TRBJ1-6; perhaps TRBD1 as D (6 bases). The source material was blood. The TCR sequence derives from a girl aged 2 to 9 with multiple sclerosis. The chain's CDR3 is CASSSTTGPSNSPLHF. CDR3 DNA sequence: TGTGCCAGCAGTTCTACGACAGGACCCAGTAATTCACCCCTCCACTTT.